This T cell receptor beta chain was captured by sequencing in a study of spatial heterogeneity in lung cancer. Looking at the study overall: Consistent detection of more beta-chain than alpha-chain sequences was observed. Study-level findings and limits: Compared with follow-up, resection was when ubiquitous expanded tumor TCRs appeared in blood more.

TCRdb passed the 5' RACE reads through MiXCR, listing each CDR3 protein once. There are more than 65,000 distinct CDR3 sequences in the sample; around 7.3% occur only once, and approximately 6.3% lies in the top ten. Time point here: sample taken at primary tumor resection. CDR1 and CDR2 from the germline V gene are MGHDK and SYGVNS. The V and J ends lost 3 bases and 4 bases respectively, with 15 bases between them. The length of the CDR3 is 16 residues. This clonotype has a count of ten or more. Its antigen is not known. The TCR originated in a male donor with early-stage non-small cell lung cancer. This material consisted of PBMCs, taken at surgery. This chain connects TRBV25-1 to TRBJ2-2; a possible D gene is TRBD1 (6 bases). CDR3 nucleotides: TGTGCCAGCAGTGACATCAACCCACAGGGCACCGGGGAGCTGTTTTTT. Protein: CASSDINPQGTGELFF.